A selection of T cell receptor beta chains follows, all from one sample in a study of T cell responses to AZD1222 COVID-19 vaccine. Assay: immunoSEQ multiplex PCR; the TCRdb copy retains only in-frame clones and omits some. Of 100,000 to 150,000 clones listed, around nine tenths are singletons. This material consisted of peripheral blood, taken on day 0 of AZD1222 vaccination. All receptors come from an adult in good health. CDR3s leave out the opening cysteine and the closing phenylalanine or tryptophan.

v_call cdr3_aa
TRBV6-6 ASSTVTGGITEAF
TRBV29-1 SVEGADEKLF
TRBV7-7 ASSFLLGTAWGKLF
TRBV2 ASSPGGRGTEAF
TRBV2 ASSDIQGVTYNEQF
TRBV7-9 ASMVLRDDEKLF
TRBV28 ASSLGGGNQPQH
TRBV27 ASNHRQNNSPLH
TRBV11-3 ASSSNREGETQY
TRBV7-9 ASSTSGLETQY
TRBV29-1 SAQVGTGGKSPLH
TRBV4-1 ASPGGVGEGYEQY
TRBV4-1 ASSLDRGTDTQY
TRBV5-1 ASSARTSGSINYEQY
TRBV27 ASSSQRQGGYGYT
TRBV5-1 ASSQSFLAGINYGYT
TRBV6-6 ASSTGQGARSPLH
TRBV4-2 ASSRSLNYEQY
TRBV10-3 AISEGLAGVGGTGELF
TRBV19 ASSIWQEKLF
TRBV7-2 ASSSGQNTEAF
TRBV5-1 ASSTGTLLNEQY
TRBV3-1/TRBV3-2 ASSQWARAGETQY
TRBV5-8 ASSFGANTEAF
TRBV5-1 ASSLYATNEKLF
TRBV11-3 ASSLGQGENTEAF
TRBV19 ASSIGQGLTIGGYT
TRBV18 ASSPIDQALWGYT
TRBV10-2 ASSDFSMGLAGSSYEQY
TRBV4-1 ASSQDKLAGGTDTQY
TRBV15 ATSKQLAGGHNEQF
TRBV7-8 ASSFQGINYEQY
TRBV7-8 ASSLFARNTEAF
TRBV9 ASSVGPLNEQY
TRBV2 ASSDSTDTQY
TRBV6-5 ASSYSGTGVTGELF
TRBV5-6 ASSFGWGAGQPQH
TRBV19 ATSDTNSGNTIY
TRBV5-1 ASSLVGTTNEKLF
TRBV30 AWSLGNTIY
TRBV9 ASSVRGQPNEKLF
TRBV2 ASSEKEHNEQF
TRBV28 ASRTPPPGPYNSPLH
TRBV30 AWSYLVPISGNTIY
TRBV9 ASSPGVGNQPQH
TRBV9 ASSVGLIPGGLLEQF
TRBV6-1 ASSARGGRSTSYEQF
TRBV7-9 ASSHGGADYGYT
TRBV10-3 AISDPTAGEAF
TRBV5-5 ASSLPGGASYEQY
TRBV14 ASSLTQNTGELF
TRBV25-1 ASSVGGRWEKLF
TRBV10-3 AISDLEGTLSGYT